This T cell receptor (beta chain) was recorded in a study of T cell responses to AZD1222 COVID-19 vaccine. Study-level findings and limits: Only a handful of people who got AZD1222 tested seropositive at baseline. An increase in Spike-specific TCR breadth and depth was observed after two AZD1222 doses. Mostly white British, mostly female donors; authors suggested clonal diversity may be underestimated.

The table came from immunoSEQ multiplex PCR; TCRdb's copy has only in-frame clones and leaves some out. Of approximately 210,000 clones listed, less than 95% are singletons. Trimming stripped 4 bases from V and 8 bases from J, with 15 bases between. Per the germline V gene, CDR1 is SGDLS and CDR2 is YYNGEE. The CDR3 sequence is 13 residues long. In the case of this clone: Its antigen is undetermined.

The V and J genes are TRBV9 and TRBJ1-2; maybe TRBD1 (5 bases). The material was peripheral blood, obtained 28 days after the second dose of the MenACWY control vaccine. The source is an adult who received the MenACWY meningococcal vaccine as a control. CDR3 residues: CASSLRATEGYTF. DNA for the CDR3: TGTGCCAGCAGCCTCAGGGCCACGGAGGGCTACACCTTC.